The 31 T cell receptor beta chains reported below all come from one sample, sequenced in a study of T-cell reconstitution after alpha-beta-depleted transplantation in children. Library preparation (for TCRbeta) was performed with unique molecular identifiers. TCRdb called the PCR reads again in MiXCR, with one record for every CDR3 protein. This sample yields about 610,000 distinct CDR3 sequences, of which 8% to 11% are seen a single time; about 4% belongs to the top ten. The sequencing used PBMCs from the stem cell graft donor, collected from the stem cell graft. All receptors come from a human donor who donated a stem cell graft to a child with acute myeloid leukemia.

In its sample, this clonotype was seen a few times. This sequence joins TRBV5-1 and TRBJ2-7; D not certain. Germline CDR1 is SGHRS and CDR2 is YFSETQ. There are 15 residues in the CDR3. Trimming cost V 2 bases and J 2 bases, with 14 bases left between them. CDR3 sequence reads: CASSFSADPPYEQYF. In DNA, the CDR3 is TGCGCCAGCAGCTTTTCGGCAGATCCCCCCTACGAGCAGTACTTC.

This clonotype was found a few times. V usage is TRBV20-1 and J usage is TRBJ2-1; tentatively, D is TRBD2 (6 bases). The CDR3 has 16 amino acids. Looked up from germline, CDR1 is DFQATT and CDR2 is SNEGSKA (reference sequence). Trimming took off 2 bases at V and 1 base at J, with 15 bases between the two ends. The CDR3 DNA is TGCAGTGCTAGATCTAGGACGAGCGGGTCCTACAATGAGCAGTTCTTC. Amino acids: CSARSRTSGSYNEQFF.

There are a few counts of this clonotype. This chain uses TRBV20-1 with TRBJ1-1; 8 nucleotides align to TRBD1. CDR1 and CDR2 from the germline V gene are DFQATT and SNEGSKA (reference sequence). This CDR3 spans 14 amino acids. With 3 bases clipped from V and 10 bases from J, the junction kept 13 bases outside the gene matches. For the CDR3, the DNA is TGCAGTGCTAGTGAGGGAGGACAGGGAATAAGAGCTTTCTTT. It codes for CSASEGGQGIRAFF.

The sample holds many counts of this clonotype. The chain links TRBV20-1 to TRBJ1-5; D unresolved. Trimming took off 6 bases at V and 5 bases at J, with 11 bases between the two ends. From germline, CDR1 is DFQATT and CDR2 SNEGSKA (reference sequence). The CDR3 extends over 12 amino acids. This CDR3 reads CSAPFLDQPQHF. CDR3 DNA: TGCAGTGCCCCCTTTCTGGATCAGCCCCAGCATTTT.

This clonotype was detected a few times. V is TRBV29-1 and J is TRBJ2-2, with 8 bases matching TRBD1. The CDR3 loop spans 13 amino acids. The V and J ends lost 4 bases and 7 bases, in that order; junction bases with no gene match: 5. CDR1 is SQVTM and CDR2 is ANQGSEA in the germline V gene. CDR3 loop: CSVGTGLGGELFF. The DNA for the CDR3 is TGCAGCGTTGGGACAGGGTTGGGCGGGGAGCTGTTTTTT.

About this clonotype itself: An end of the junction differs from the germline gene, which may be a read error. The chain combines TRBV27 with TRBJ2-7, with unresolved D. This CDR3 contains 15 residues. The germline V gene encodes CDR1 MNHEY and CDR2 SMNVEV (reference sequence). CDR3 region: CASSFGSGSSYEQYF. The CDR3 nucleotides read TGTGCCAGTAGTTTTGGGTCCGGATCCTCCTACGAGCAGTACTTC.

The chain is built from TRBV29-1 and TRBJ2-4; D gene unclear. There are 13 residues in the CDR3. V lost 6 bases and J 2 bases, leaving 11 bases between the germline ends. Germline loops: CDR1 SQVTM, CDR2 ANQGSEA. The CDR3 loop reads CSVPDVTKNIQYF. The DNA of the CDR3 is TGCAGCGTCCCCGACGTAACCAAAAACATTCAGTACTTC.

This clonotype was seen a few times. This rearrangement joins TRBV2 to TRBJ1-2; D gene unclear. V lost 1 base to trimming and J lost 1 base, with 4 bases between them. The CDR3 runs 13 residues. CDR1 SNHLY and CDR2 FYNNEI come from the germline V gene. The CDR3 region has the DNA TGTGCCAGCAGTGAAGGGCTTAACTATGGCTACACCTTC. Translated: CASSEGLNYGYTF.

This chain uses TRBV6-5 with TRBJ1-3, with TRBD1 matching over 7 bases. There are 15 residues in the CDR3. Germline CDR1 MNHEY, CDR2 SVGAGI. Losses at the gene ends were 7 bases for V and 1 base for J; bases not matched to a gene: 7. CDR3 sequence (DNA): TGTGCCAGCAACTCGGGACAGACATCTGGAAACACCATATATTTT. It encodes CASNSGQTSGNTIYF.

This clonotype was seen more than once but under ten times. This rearrangement joins TRBV29-1 to TRBJ2-5; a possible D gene is TRBD1 (6 bases). CDR3 size: 15 residues. Germline-derived CDR1 and CDR2 are SQVTM and ANQGSEA. The germline V and J ends were trimmed by 4 bases and 2 bases, with 17 bases remaining between them. CDR3 nucleotides: TGCAGCGTTGTCCACCGGCGGACAGATCAAGAGACCCAGTACTTC. Residues: CSVVHRRTDQETQYF.

This clonotype has just a few counts. The chain recombines TRBV28 with TRBJ2-1, with 9 bases fitting TRBD2. The ends lost 8 bases at V and 15 bases at J; junction bases unmatched: 14. CDR3 length: 13 residues. In germline, CDR1 is MDHEN, CDR2 SYDVKM. In nucleotides, the CDR3 is TGTGCCAGCGGAGTTTCCTCCGGGACTAGCCCGTTCTTC. Protein sequence: CASGVSSGTSPFF.

This chain connects TRBV9 to TRBJ2-2; possible D gene TRBD2, 6 bases. The CDR3 loop spans 16 amino acids. Trimming left V 6 bases short and J 0 bases short, with 15 bases between. Germline-derived CDR1 and CDR2 are SGDLS and YYNGEE. The CDR3 sequence is CASNRFREANTGELFF. The CDR3 region has the DNA TGTGCCAGCAACCGCTTCAGGGAGGCGAACACCGGGGAGCTGTTTTTT.

The chain is built from TRBV6-2 or TRBV6-3 and TRBJ2-1, with D maybe TRBD2 (6 bases). V was shortened by 1 base and J by 9 bases, with 16 bases between the two germline ends. This CDR3 contains 15 residues. CDR1 and CDR2 from the germline V gene are MNHEY and SVGEGT. The CDR3 region is CASSYYPSVGGEQFF. Here the CDR3 DNA reads TGTGCCAGCAGTTACTACCCTAGCGTGGGTGGTGAGCAGTTCTTC.

Comment on this clonotype: One end of the junction varies from germline; a read error may be responsible. The chain recombines TRBV11-2 with TRBJ2-1; possibly TRBD2 for D (7 bases). Looked up from germline, CDR1 is SGHAT and CDR2 is FQNNGV. The CDR3 sequence is 13 residues long. The CDR3 nucleotides are TGTGCCAGCAGCCCTCCCGGGGGGCGGGGGTATCTTTTC. Protein product: CASSPPGGRGYLF.

V is TRBV13 and J is TRBJ1-1, with 8 bases fitting TRBD1. Trimming cost V 1 base and J 6 bases; bases outside gene matches: 1. The CDR3 spans 13 residues. Per germline, CDR1 PRHDT and CDR2 FYEKMQ (reference sequence). In DNA form, the CDR3 reads TGTGCCAGCAGCTTAGCAGGGGGCCCTGAAGCTTTCTTT. Its translation is CASSLAGGPEAFF.

At least ten counts were recorded for this clonotype. V and J are TRBV7-9 and TRBJ2-7, with 8 nucleotides matching TRBD2. The V segment lost 3 bases and the J segment 7 bases; nucleotides outside the gene matches: 5. Germline V gene lookup returns CDR1 SEHNR and CDR2 FQNEAQ (reference sequence). This CDR3 spans 13 amino acids. The CDR3 sequence: CASSFGTRREQYF. For the CDR3, the DNA is TGTGCCAGCAGCTTCGGGACTAGGAGGGAGCAGTACTTC.

This clonotype was observed a handful of times. The J gene is TRBJ2-7, the V gene TRBV6-1, with 9 bases matching TRBD2. The CDR3 has 13 amino acids. The germline V gene encodes CDR1 MNHNS and CDR2 SASEGT. J gave up 4 bases and V 5 bases, and 3 bases lay outside the gene matches. The CDR3 sequence: CASSRLADYEQYF. DNA of the CDR3: TGTGCCAGCAGTCGACTAGCGGATTACGAGCAGTACTTC.

The chain is built from TRBV29-1 and TRBJ1-1; D remains ambiguous. The CDR3 consists of 13 residues. Per the germline V gene, CDR1 is SQVTM and CDR2 is ANQGSEA. Deletions cut 6 bases from V and 8 bases from J, with 19 bases between. CDR3 nucleotide sequence: TGCAGCGTACGACATGGGGATCACCCGGAAGCTTTCTTT. Amino acid sequence: CSVRHGDHPEAFF. The full variable domain, its missing parts supplied by reference TRBV29-1 and TRBJ1-1, is SAVISQKPSRDICQRGTSLTIQCQVDSQVTMMFWYRQQPGQSLTLIATANQGSEATYESGFVIDKFPISRPNLTFSTLTVSNMSPEDSSIYLCSVRHGDHPEAFFGQGTRLTVV.

This chain uses TRBV7-8 with TRBJ1-2, with D unresolved. Germline V gene data show CDR1 as SGHVS and CDR2 as FQNEAQ. This CDR3 spans 14 amino acids. The V gene lost 3 bases and the J gene lost 0 bases, with 8 bases spanning the gap. In DNA, the CDR3 is TGTGCCAGCAGCTTGAGTCAGGCTAACTATGGCTACACCTTC. Protein sequence: CASSLSQANYGYTF.

The gene calls are TRBV20-1 and TRBJ2-3; 15 nucleotides line up with TRBD2. Trimming at V came to 0 bases and at J to 5 bases, leaving 9 bases not matched to a gene. CDR1 and CDR2 from the germline V gene are DFQATT and SNEGSKA (reference sequence). CDR3 size: 18 residues. CDR3 amino acids: CSARDVRGLAGGKDTQYF. The CDR3 DNA follows: TGCAGTGCTAGAGATGTCAGGGGACTAGCGGGAGGAAAAGATACGCAGTATTTT.

The V call is TRBV10-2, the J call TRBJ2-1; D is tentatively TRBD1 or TRBD2 (5 bases each). The V gene's germline CDR1 is WSHSY and CDR2 SAAADI. The CDR3 extends over 15 amino acids. With 1 base removed from V and 6 bases from J, the gap between germline ends came to 13 bases. The CDR3 DNA reads as TGCGCCAGCAGTGAGTATCTAGAGGGGCCCAATGAGCAGTTCTTC. This codes for CASSEYLEGPNEQFF.

The V gene is TRBV6-2 or TRBV6-3, the J gene TRBJ1-4, with D unresolved. Germline V CDR1 and CDR2: MNHEY, SVGEGT. The V end lost 6 bases, the J end lost 3 bases, and 11 bases lay between the germline ends. The CDR3 spans 14 residues. DNA of the CDR3: TGTGCCAGCAGCCTCCCGGTGGCTAATGAAAAACTGTTTTTT. Encoded protein: CASSLPVANEKLFF.

This clonotype has a handful of counts. The chain links TRBV6-5 to TRBJ2-7, with a weak D call TRBD2 (5 bases). The CDR3 contains 16 residues. V lost 2 bases, J lost 0 bases, and 14 bases lay in between. The germline V gene has CDR1 MNHEY and CDR2 SVGAGI. The CDR3 nucleotides are TGTGCCAGCAGTTACGCGGTGGGAGCCGTCTCCTACGAGCAGTACTTC. Amino acids: CASSYAVGAVSYEQYF.

The chain combines TRBV15 with TRBJ2-6, with D possibly TRBD1 on 5 matching bases. Germline V gene data show CDR1 as LNHNV and CDR2 as YYDKDF (reference sequence). The V end lost 0 bases, the J end lost 0 bases, and 9 bases lay between the germline ends. This CDR3 has 17 amino acids. CDR3 in amino acids: CATSRDDRFSGANVLTF. DNA for the CDR3: TGTGCCACCAGCAGAGATGACAGATTCTCTGGGGCCAACGTCCTGACTTTC.

This clonotype has only a few counts. V and J are TRBV29-1 and TRBJ2-1, with TRBD1 matching 9 bases. The V gene's germline CDR1 is SQVTM and CDR2 ANQGSEA. The CDR3 contains 14 residues. V shed 2 bases and J 4 bases; nucleotides not matched to a gene: 3. CDR3 region: CSVESGQGYNEQFF. The CDR3 DNA is TGCAGCGTTGAATCGGGACAGGGTTACAATGAGCAGTTCTTC.

This clonotype showed up just a few times. This chain links TRBV4-2 with TRBJ2-1, with TRBD2 matching over 7 bases. The CDR3 totals 17 residues. V was pared by 2 bases and J by 5 bases, with 12 bases of the junction left unmatched. Germline lookup yields CDR1 LGHNA and CDR2 YNFKEQ. The CDR3 DNA sequence: TGTGCCAGCAGCCAAAAAGCCAGGGCTAGCGGCAACAATGAGCAGTTCTTC. The encoded protein is CASSQKARASGNNEQFF.

This clonotype was found a few times. The V and J genes are TRBV29-1 and TRBJ2-3; D uncertain. Germline V gene sequence: CDR1 SQVTM, CDR2 ANQGSEA. The length of the CDR3 is 13 residues. The V end was cut by 4 bases, the J end by 3 bases, with 11 bases between. As DNA, the CDR3 is TGCAGCGTTGTAGGGTGGAATACAGATACGCAGTATTTT. Its protein is CSVVGWNTDTQYF.

With regard to this clonotype: An end of the junction does not agree with germline; a read error may underlie this. The genes are TRBV14 and TRBJ1-1; D not certain. CDR3 size: 13 residues. The germline V gene has CDR1 SGHDN and CDR2 FVKESK. The CDR3 DNA sequence: TGTGCCAGCAACCAAGGCAGATTCCGCATGGCTTTCTTT. Translation: CASNQGRFRMAFF. The full variable domain, completed using reference TRBV14 and TRBJ1-1, is EAGVTQFPSHSVIEKGQTVTLRCDPISGHDNLYWYRRVMGKEIKFLLHFVKESKQDESGMPNNRFLAERTGGTYSTLKVQPAELEDSGVYFCASNQGRFRMAFFGQGTRLTVV.

Many counts were recorded for this clonotype. The J gene is TRBJ1-2, the V gene TRBV20-1; D not resolved. V shed 6 bases and J shed 0 bases, with 17 bases lying between them. The germline V gene has CDR1 DFQATT and CDR2 SNEGSKA (reference sequence). The CDR3 totals 15 residues. The CDR3 loop is CSAAAAGLANYGYTF. CDR3 DNA: TGCAGTGCCGCCGCGGCGGGGTTAGCTAACTATGGCTACACCTTC.

This clonotype came up many times. The J gene is TRBJ2-7, the V gene TRBV7-6; D is perhaps TRBD1 or TRBD2 (5 bases each). This CDR3 region has 14 residues. CDR1 and CDR2 from the germline V gene are SGHVS and FNYEAQ. With 2 bases removed from V and 2 bases from J, the gap between germline ends came to 10 bases. CDR3: CASSLLGPPYEQYF. DNA of the CDR3: TGTGCCAGCAGCTTATTGGGACCTCCCTACGAGCAGTACTTC.

The rearrangement joins TRBV29-1 to TRBJ2-7; no clear D gene. The V end was cut by 3 bases, the J end by 5 bases, with 8 bases between. Germline CDR1 and CDR2: SQVTM and ANQGSEA. This CDR3 has 11 amino acids. The CDR3 region has the DNA TGCAGCGTTGAGGGATCGAACGAGCAGTACTTC. Translation gives CSVEGSNEQYF.